This record concerns one TCR beta chain sequence. The sample originates from a study of cytomegalovirus exposure and HLA in healthy donors. The CDR3 extends over 16 amino acids. V was clipped by 2 bases and J by 6 bases; unmatched bases: 5. The germline V gene has CDR1 SNHLY and CDR2 FYNNEI. Profiling relied on immunoSEQ multiplex PCR, and the TCRdb table lists in-frame clones only, not all of them. The data show 100,000 to 120,000 clones, 89% seen once. What was sequenced was PBMCs. This sequence was found in a young woman in good health and CMV-seronegative. The V call is TRBV2, the J call TRBJ2-2, with 11 bases fitting TRBD2. The chain's CDR3 is CASSERASGRSGELFF. In DNA form, the CDR3 reads TGTGCCAGCAGTGAAAGGGCTAGCGGGAGGTCCGGGGAGCTGTTTTTT. The variable domain in full, with the rest retrieved from reference TRBV2 and TRBJ2-2, is EPEVTQTPSHQVTQMGQEVILRCVPISNHLYFYWYRQILGQKVEFLVSFYNNEISEKSEIFDDQFSVERPDGSNFTLKIRSTKLEDSAMYFCASSERASGRSGELFFGEGSRLTVL.